The sequence of this TCR beta chain was determined in a study of beta chain features in type 1 diabetes (dated by TCRdb to 2016 to 2019). For context, the study as a whole: No differences in mean age, gender distribution, total cell number or subset yield were found between patients and healthy donors. Whereas all 30 or so donors provided naive and central memory subsets, regulatory and stem cell-like memory subsets were isolated from just 8 patients and about eight healthy donors. In the study, recently diagnosed type 1 diabetes patients and matched healthy donors were compared on the TCRB repertoires of their sorted circulating CD4+ T cell subsets. A total of some 110 million sorted cells were examined across all samples, and a strong correlation was observed between cell number per subset and RNA yield.

Notes on this clone: No antigen is known for it. The sample holds no much larger clone one base away, and base qualities are not on file.

All of the isolated RNA was reverse transcribed with the High Capacity cDNA Reverse Transcription Kit, so expressed TCRB transcripts were sequenced. Deep immunoSEQ sequencing was performed on naive, central memory and regulatory T cell samples, with an average of roughly 3.3 million total reads per sample. Sorted cells were lysed in RLT buffer, and RNA was extracted using DNase-treated RNeasy Micro or Mini kits according to cell number. To prevent cross-contamination, every cell subset was processed on its own, while patient and healthy donor samples were processed together. The immunoSEQ multiplex PCR was used to amplify TCRB sequences from cDNA, generating 87-bp fragments that spanned the CDR3 region. Amplicons were sequenced on the Illumina HiSeq platform. The original methods were these. PCR bias was computationally corrected using synthetic template baselines, reads within Hamming distance 2 were collapsed, and singletons that could not be merged were discarded. Reads were aligned against IMGT so that V, D and J genes, CDR3 length and insertions or deletions at six rearrangement sites could be assigned. Within each subset, clonotype counts were normalized to sorted cell number, and only after that were true diversity and Gini coefficients computed with the tcR R package. The overlap coefficient, calculated on TCRB nucleotide sequences, was used to quantify repertoire sharing. Out-of-frame TCRB sequences from naive cells were analyzed to stand in for the pre-selection repertoire. What TCRdb holds here is the immuneACCESS table cut down to in-frame rearrangements. Part of the clones is not present; checked against another copy, under half of the missing clones reflect an unresolved V gene, and the others are unexplained. V, J and clone size derive from that table, while D and trimming were established from the DNA sequence. The sample profile shows around 350,000 clones; roughly 12% of them were found once. The ten top clones hold 0.015% to 0.02% of the sample.

From each donor, a single peripheral blood sample of about 120 mL on average was drawn into heparinised tubes. Naive, central memory, regulatory and stem cell-like memory CD4+ T cells were sorted on a BD FACSAria II using a panel including CD45RO, CCR7, CD25, CD127, CD95 and CD27. Purity was above 95% for every sorted population. Right away, PBMCs were isolated by Lymphoprep density gradient centrifugation and were stained directly, with no culture step. So that batch effects would be minimized, each experiment stained and sorted samples in pairs, pairing one healthy donor with one patient. What the study reported, not specific to this receptor: Shorter templates might be favored by PCR, yet because patient and control samples were amplified and corrected together, any such skew would affect both groups equally. Because the HLA sub-analyses included only small numbers of individuals, any influence of HLA type on TCRB rearrangement was left unresolved. Fewer insertions and more nucleotide deletions at VDJ recombination sites were observed in patients with type 1 diabetes, implying thymic rearrangement abnormalities. Because cDNA was sequenced instead of genomic DNA, activated cells with high expression could be over-represented, although the groups did not differ in activation or CD3 levels. Type 1 diabetes patients showed a moderate but significant shortening of TCRB CDR3 length in all four CD4+ subsets. Naive, central memory and regulatory TCRB repertoires appeared more similar among patients than among healthy donors.

Sequenced input: naive CD4+ T cells from blood. The meaning of the sample's cell subset or site label: true naive CD4+ T cells. This sequence was found in a man aged 18 to 30 in good health.

This receptor has the CDR3 CASSIAGTYEQYF. The DNA sequence reads TGTGCCAGCAGTATCGCAGGGACCTACGAGCAGTACTTC. Recombination linked TRBV28 to TRBJ2-7; tentative D gene TRBD1, with 5 bases matching. From its cysteine to its phenylalanine, the CDR3 spans 13 amino acids. Only CDR3 DNA remains: 39 bases, in frame from the first base. CDR1 and CDR2 (MDHEN, SYDVKM) derive from the germline V gene. Trimming costs V 5 bases and J 2 bases, and their ends lie 10 bases apart. Extended through the reference TRBV28 and TRBJ2-7 proteins, this CDR3 yields the full variable domain: DVKVTQSSRYLVKRTGEKVFLECVQDMDHENMFWYRQDPGLGLRLIYFSYDVKMKEKGDIPEGYSVSREKKERFSLILESASTNQTSMYLCASSIAGTYEQYFGPGTRLTVT.